This entry concerns a single T cell receptor (beta chain). These data come from a study of control samples from healthy donors and cancer patients. Germline V CDR1 and CDR2: SNHLY, FYNNEI. This CDR3 contains 14 residues. V lost 5 bases, J lost 3 bases, and 13 bases lay in between. Some clones are missing from TCRdb's copy, which holds only in-frame ones; the method was immunoSEQ multiplex PCR. The sample has about 250,000 clones, approximately 80% seen once. This TCR was recovered from a woman aged 55-69 years with lung cancer. The rearrangement joins TRBV2 to TRBJ1-2; possibly TRBD1 for D (6 bases). Sequenced sample: PBMCs. The CDR3 protein is CASSFYREDYGYTF. CDR3 coding DNA: TGTGCCAGCAGTTTCTACAGGGAGGACTATGGCTACACCTTC.